This is a list of T cell receptor beta chains from one sample in a study of blood T cells in healthy people across ages. One entry per CDR3 protein results from TCRdb running MiXCR on the 5' RACE reads. The repertoire holds over a million distinct CDR3 sequences, with approximately 60% as singletons. The specimen sequenced was blood. The receptor set was obtained from a man younger than 30 in good health. Each CDR3 is given with its conserved first and last residue. A D gene is named only where the DNA matches it firmly. Clone size is stated in some rows and not others, as once, few, many or a class when expanded.

>TRBV3-1|-|-|13|TRBJ2-3
TGTGCCAGCAGCCAAGATCACACAGATACGCAGTATTTT
CASSQDHTDTQYF
>TRBV28|few|-|13|TRBJ1-2
TGTGCCAGCAGGGACGGACCTAACTATGGCTACACCTTC
CASRDGPNYGYTF
>TRBV27|few|-|13|TRBJ1-2
TGTGCCAGCAGTTTGGGCGGACCAAATGGCTACACCTTC
CASSLGGPNGYTF
>TRBV12-3/TRBV12-4|-|TRBD1|16|TRBJ1-2
TGTGCCAGCAGTCCCCTGGAGGCAGGGGGCTATGATGGCTACACCTTC
CASSPLEAGGYDGYTF
>TRBV6-2/TRBV6-3|-|TRBD1|15|TRBJ1-2
TGTGCCAGCAGTTCGGGACAGGGGGCTTACTATGGCTACACCTTC
CASSSGQGAYYGYTF
>TRBV2|-|TRBD2|14|TRBJ2-5
TGTGCCAGCAGACTGACTAGCGGAGAAGAGACCCAGTACTTC
CASRLTSGEETQYF
>TRBV20-1|-|-|13|TRBJ2-1
TGCAGTGCTAGAGCTGTGACTAGCAATGAGCAGTTCTTC
CSARAVTSNEQFF
>TRBV11-2|-|-|15|TRBJ2-7
TGTGCCAGCAGCTTAGCATTCGAGGGATCCTACGAGCAGTACTTC
CASSLAFEGSYEQYF
>TRBV25-1|-|-|13|TRBJ1-6
TGTGCCAGCAGTGGGGGGGAAAATTCACCCCTCCACTTT
CASSGGENSPLHF
>TRBV6-6|-|-|13|TRBJ1-2
TGTGCCAGCAGCCACGGGCCGGTCAATGGCTACACCTTC
CASSHGPVNGYTF
>TRBV20-1|-|TRBD2|15|TRBJ2-2
TGCAGTGCTAGGGGACTAGCGGGAAACACCGGGGAGCTGTTTTTT
CSARGLAGNTGELFF
>TRBV5-6|-|TRBD2|17|TRBJ2-1
TGTGCCAGCAGCCCACCCCCACTAGCGGGAGGGATGATTGAGCAGTTCTTC
CASSPPPLAGGMIEQFF
>TRBV3-1|-|TRBD2|15|TRBJ2-5
TGTGCCAGCAGCCCCACTCCACTAGCGCGTGAGACCCAGTACTTC
CASSPTPLARETQYF
>TRBV11-1|-|-|14|TRBJ2-2
TGTGCCAGCAGCCAGGCGTGGGACACCGGGGAGCTGTTTTTT
CASSQAWDTGELFF
>TRBV4-3|-|TRBD2|15|TRBJ2-1
TGCGCCAGCAGCCACCGACTAGCGGGGGGATATGAGCAGTTCTTC
CASSHRLAGGYEQFF
>TRBV25-1|-|TRBD2|15|TRBJ2-7
TGTGCCAGCAGCGAGACTAGCGGGATTACCTACGAGCAGTACTTC
CASSETSGITYEQYF
>TRBV10-3|few|TRBD1|13|TRBJ1-1
TGTGCCATCAGTGAGGACAGGGCCACTGAAGCTTTCTTT
CAISEDRATEAFF
>TRBV6-2/TRBV6-3|-|-|13|TRBJ2-3
TGTGCCAGCGTCGCGGGTGGTCTAGATACGCAGTATTTT
CASVAGGLDTQYF
>TRBV12-3/TRBV12-4|-|-|15|TRBJ2-1
TGTGCCAGCAGTTTCTCGGTAGCGCCTGACAATGAGCAGTTCTTC
CASSFSVAPDNEQFF
>TRBV7-9|-|-|13|TRBJ2-1
TGTGCCAGCCGGGACTGGATTTCCTATGAGCAGTTCTTC
CASRDWISYEQFF
>TRBV2|-|TRBD1|15|TRBJ2-1
TGTGCCAGCAGTGAAGAAGGACAGGGGGCGGGTGAGCAGTTCTTC
CASSEEGQGAGEQFF
>TRBV6-6|few|-|13|TRBJ1-6
TGTGCCAGCAGTTACTCCCTGAGGTCACCCCTCCACTTT
CASSYSLRSPLHF
>TRBV7-9|few|-|15|TRBJ1-6
TGTGCCAGCAGCCCCAGCTCAGGAGGTAATTCACCCCTCCACTTT
CASSPSSGGNSPLHF
>TRBV20-1|-|TRBD1|12|TRBJ2-7
TGCAGTGCTACTGGGACAGCCTACGAGCAGTACTTC
CSATGTAYEQYF
>TRBV20-1|-|TRBD1|15|TRBJ1-2
TGCAGTGCTAGAGATGCGGGACAGGGCATTTTTGGCTACACCTTC
CSARDAGQGIFGYTF
>TRBV29-1|-|TRBD1|13|TRBJ1-2
TGCAGCGTAGGGACAGGGGATCGCTATGGCTACACCTTC
CSVGTGDRYGYTF
>TRBV7-2|once|-|12|TRBJ2-3
TGTGCCAGCAGATACTCGGGCGATACGCAGTATTTT
CASRYSGDTQYF
>TRBV4-1|-|TRBD1|14|TRBJ2-2
TGCGCCAGCAGCCAGTTACAGGGGATCGGGGAGCTGTTTTTT
CASSQLQGIGELFF
>TRBV20-1|-|-|15|TRBJ1-4
TGCAGTGCTAGGGGCCCGGGACTCGGCAATGAAAAACTGTTTTTT
CSARGPGLGNEKLFF
>TRBV5-5|-|-|15|TRBJ1-4
TGTGCCAGCAGCTCGGACAGCTACAAAAATGAAAAACTGTTTTTT
CASSSDSYKNEKLFF
>TRBV4-1|-|-|15|TRBJ2-2
TGCGCCAGCAGCCAAGAAGCGTCCGTCACCGGGGAGCTGTTTTTT
CASSQEASVTGELFF
>TRBV29-1|-|-|11|TRBJ2-5
TGCAGCATTGCACGAAGCGAGACCCAGTACTTC
CSIARSETQYF
>TRBV12-3/TRBV12-4|few|-|13|TRBJ2-7
TGTGCCAGCAGTTTAGGTAGGGTACCCGAGCAGTACTTC
CASSLGRVPEQYF
>TRBV4-3|-|TRBD2|15|TRBJ2-3
TGCGCCAGCAGCCAAGTGGATCTAGCGGGAGATACGCAGTATTTT
CASSQVDLAGDTQYF
>TRBV7-9|-|-|14|TRBJ1-2
TGTGCCAGCAGCACATGGGGGACTACGTATGGCTACACCTTC
CASSTWGTTYGYTF
>TRBV29-1|few|-|15|TRBJ2-7
TGCAGCGTTGAAGCCCCCTCTACAGGGCACTACGAGCAGTACTTC
CSVEAPSTGHYEQYF
>TRBV5-5|-|-|17|TRBJ2-6
TGTGCCAGCAGCTTGGTCCGTCAGAGCTCTGGGGCCAACGTCCTGACTTTC
CASSLVRQSSGANVLTF
>TRBV2|-|TRBD1|13|TRBJ2-3
TGTGCCAACGCAGGGGGAGAGAAGGATACGCAGTATTTT
CANAGGEKDTQYF
>TRBV7-2|once|-|16|TRBJ2-6
TGTGCCAGCAGCTTAGGGGAGTACTCTGGGGCCAACGTCCTGACTTTC
CASSLGEYSGANVLTF
>TRBV5-1|few|-|14|TRBJ2-7
TGCGCCAGCAGCTTGCGGCAGGAGACCTACGAGCAGTACTTC
CASSLRQETYEQYF
>TRBV4-1|once|-|15|TRBJ1-1
TGCGCCAGCAGCCAAGCCCCGACAGGGAACACTGAAGCTTTCTTT
CASSQAPTGNTEAFF
>TRBV29-1|-|-|14|TRBJ2-7
TGCAGCGTTGAAGTGGGCAGTGGTTCATACGGGCAGTACTTC
CSVEVGSGSYGQYF
>TRBV9|-|-|12|TRBJ1-6
TGTGCCAGGACCGGTCGGAATTCACCCCTCCACTTT
CARTGRNSPLHF
>TRBV25-1|-|TRBD1|15|TRBJ1-1
TGTGCCAGCAGTGAATGGACAGGGAAGAACACTGAAGCTTTCTTT
CASSEWTGKNTEAFF
>TRBV13|-|-|15|TRBJ2-3
TGTGCCAGCAGCTTAGTTCCAGCTCGCACGGATACGCAGTATTTT
CASSLVPARTDTQYF
>TRBV12-3/TRBV12-4|-|-|13|TRBJ2-1
TGTGCCAGCAGTTTAGCCCGCATTAATGAGCAGTTCTTC
CASSLARINEQFF
>TRBV10-3|-|-|13|TRBJ2-5
TGTGCCAGCAGCATGGGACAAGGAGAGACCCAGTACTTC
CASSMGQGETQYF
>TRBV12-3/TRBV12-4|-|TRBD2|14|TRBJ2-7
TGTGCCAGCAGTGGGACTAGCGGGGTCTACGAGCAGTACTTC
CASSGTSGVYEQYF
>TRBV12-3/TRBV12-4|-|-|14|TRBJ2-7
TGTGCCAGCAGTTTCTCGACAGGCTACAATGAGCAGTACTTC
CASSFSTGYNEQYF
>TRBV28|few|-|14|TRBJ2-4
TGTGCCAGCAGCCAACGGGAGTATGCGAACATTCAGTACTTC
CASSQREYANIQYF
>TRBV6-6|-|-|15|TRBJ1-2
TGTGCCAGCAGTTACTCCAAGGGGAGCAACTATGGCTACACCTTC
CASSYSKGSNYGYTF